A single T cell receptor beta chain is shown here with its context. This sample is part of a study of OX40 agonist ivuxolimab in advanced cancers. Libraries were prepared by immunoSEQ multiplex PCR; TCRdb keeps only in-frame clonotypes and omits some of them. Among about 39,000 clones, roughly 90% were seen once, and the ten largest hold 20% to 25%. Sequenced material: CD4+ or CD8+ T cells sorted from blood, taken in a trial of the OX40 agonist ivuxolimab. The receptor's source is an adult with an advanced solid tumor such as melanoma, head and neck, liver or kidney cancer.

The CDR3 protein is CASSLDREGAGANVLTF. CDR3 in DNA: TGTGCCAGCAGCTTGGACAGGGAAGGGGCTGGGGCCAACGTCCTGACTTTC. The chain joins TRBV28 to TRBJ2-6; 8 nucleotides match TRBD1. This CDR3 has 17 amino acids. Germline assignment: CDR1 MDHEN and CDR2 SYDVKM. V was pared by 6 bases and J by 2 bases, with 9 bases of the junction left unmatched.